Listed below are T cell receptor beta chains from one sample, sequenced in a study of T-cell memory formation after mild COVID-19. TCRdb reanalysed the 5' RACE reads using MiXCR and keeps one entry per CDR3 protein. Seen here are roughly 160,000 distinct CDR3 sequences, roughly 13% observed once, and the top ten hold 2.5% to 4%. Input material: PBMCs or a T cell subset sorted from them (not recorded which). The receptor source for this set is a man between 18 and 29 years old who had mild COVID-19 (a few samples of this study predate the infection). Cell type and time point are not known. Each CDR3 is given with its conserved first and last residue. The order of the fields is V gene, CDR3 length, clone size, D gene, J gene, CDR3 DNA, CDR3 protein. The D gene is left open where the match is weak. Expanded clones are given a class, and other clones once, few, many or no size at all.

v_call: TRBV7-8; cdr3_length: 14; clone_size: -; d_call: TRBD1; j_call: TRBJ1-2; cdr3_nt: TGTGCCAGCAGCCAAGCCGGGACAGGGGATGGCTACACCTTC; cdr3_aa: CASSQAGTGDGYTF
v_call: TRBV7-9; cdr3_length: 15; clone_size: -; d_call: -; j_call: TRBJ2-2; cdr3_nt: TGTGCCAGCCCTACGAGGCAGGGGAACACCGGGGAGCTGTTTTTT; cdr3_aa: CASPTRQGNTGELFF
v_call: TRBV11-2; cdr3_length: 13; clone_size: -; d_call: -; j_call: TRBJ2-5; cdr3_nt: TGTGCCAGCAGCGAGACAGTCCAAGAGACCCAGTACTTC; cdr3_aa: CASSETVQETQYF
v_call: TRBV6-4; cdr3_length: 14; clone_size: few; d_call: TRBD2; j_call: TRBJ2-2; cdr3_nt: TGTGCCAGCAGCTGGCTAGCGGGTACCGGGGAGCTGTTTTTT; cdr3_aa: CASSWLAGTGELFF
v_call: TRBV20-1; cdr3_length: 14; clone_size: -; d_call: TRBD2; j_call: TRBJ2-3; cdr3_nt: TGCAGTGCTAGAGATTTGACTAGCAGAGATACGCAGTATTTT; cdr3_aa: CSARDLTSRDTQYF
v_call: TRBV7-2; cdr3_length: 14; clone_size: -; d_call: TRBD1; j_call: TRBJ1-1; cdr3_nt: TGTGCCAGCAGCTCCCATGGGGGACAGGCCGAAGCTTTCTTT; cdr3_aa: CASSSHGGQAEAFF
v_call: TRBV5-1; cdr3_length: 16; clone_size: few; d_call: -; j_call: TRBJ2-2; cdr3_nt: TGCGCCAGCAGCTTGGGGCCCCCGGCGAACACCGGGGAGCTGTTTTTT; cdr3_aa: CASSLGPPANTGELFF
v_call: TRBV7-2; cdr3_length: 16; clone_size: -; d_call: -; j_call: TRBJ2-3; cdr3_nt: TGTGCCAGCAGCTTAGCGGGCAGATCGGGCACAGATACGCAGTATTTT; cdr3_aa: CASSLAGRSGTDTQYF
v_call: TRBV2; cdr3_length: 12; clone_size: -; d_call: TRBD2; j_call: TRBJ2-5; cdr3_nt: TGTGCCAGCGGACTAGCGGAAGAGACCCAGTACTTC; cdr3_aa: CASGLAEETQYF
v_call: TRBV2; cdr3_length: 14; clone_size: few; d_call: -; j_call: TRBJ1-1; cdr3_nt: TGTGCCAGTTCTTTCGGGGCCCGGGACACTGAAGCTTTCTTT; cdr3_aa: CASSFGARDTEAFF
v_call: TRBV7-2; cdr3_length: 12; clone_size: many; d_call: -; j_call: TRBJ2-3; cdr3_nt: TGTGCCGGGGGGGGGCTCACAGATACGCAGTATTTT; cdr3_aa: CAGGGLTDTQYF
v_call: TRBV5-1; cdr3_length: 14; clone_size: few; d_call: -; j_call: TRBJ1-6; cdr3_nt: TGCGCCAGCAGCTTGGATACGCAGCGGGGGTCCCTCCACTTT; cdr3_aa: CASSLDTQRGSLHF
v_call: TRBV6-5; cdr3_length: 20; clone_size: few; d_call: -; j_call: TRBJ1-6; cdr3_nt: TGTGCCAGCAGTTACATCGTGCCCGGACGGATTAGCTCCTATAATTCACCCCTCCACTTT; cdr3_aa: CASSYIVPGRISSYNSPLHF
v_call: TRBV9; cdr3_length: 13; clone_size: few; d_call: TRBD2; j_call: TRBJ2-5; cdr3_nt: TGTGCCAGCGCAGCGGGGGGGGGAGAGACCCAGTACTTC; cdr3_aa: CASAAGGGETQYF
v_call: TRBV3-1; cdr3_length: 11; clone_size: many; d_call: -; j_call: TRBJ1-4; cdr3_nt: TGTGCCAGCAGCCCGGGTGGGAAACTGTTTTTT; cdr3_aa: CASSPGGKLFF
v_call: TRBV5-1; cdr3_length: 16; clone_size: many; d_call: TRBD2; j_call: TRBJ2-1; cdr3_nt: TGCGCCAGCAGCTCGATAGCGGGGGCGCTTTACAATGAGCAGTTCTTC; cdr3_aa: CASSSIAGALYNEQFF
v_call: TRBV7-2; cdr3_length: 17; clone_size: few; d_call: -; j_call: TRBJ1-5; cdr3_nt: TGTGCCAGCAGCGTATCGAAAGGGATGTGGCTCAATCAGCCCCAGCATTTT; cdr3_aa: CASSVSKGMWLNQPQHF
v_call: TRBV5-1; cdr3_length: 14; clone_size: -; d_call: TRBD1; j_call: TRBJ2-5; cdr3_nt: TGCGCCAGCAGCTCACAGGGGGCTAGAGAGACCCAGTACTTC; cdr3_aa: CASSSQGARETQYF
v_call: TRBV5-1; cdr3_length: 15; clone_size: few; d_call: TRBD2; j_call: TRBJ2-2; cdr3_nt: TGCGCCAGCAGGTGGGCTAGCGGCAACACCGGGGAGCTGTTTTTT; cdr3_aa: CASRWASGNTGELFF
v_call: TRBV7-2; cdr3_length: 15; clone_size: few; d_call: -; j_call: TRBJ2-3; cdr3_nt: TGTGCCAGCAGCTTATCGTCGGGGCAGGCAGATACGCAGTATTTT; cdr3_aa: CASSLSSGQADTQYF
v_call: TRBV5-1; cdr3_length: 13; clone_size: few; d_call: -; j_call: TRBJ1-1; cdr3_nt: TGCGCCAGCAGCTTGATTTCAGGCGCTGAAGCTTTCTTT; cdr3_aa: CASSLISGAEAFF
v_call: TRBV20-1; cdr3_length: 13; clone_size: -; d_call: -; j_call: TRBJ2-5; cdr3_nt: TGCAGCGGGGAGAAGGGGGGGAGAGAGACCCAGTACTTC; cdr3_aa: CSGEKGGRETQYF
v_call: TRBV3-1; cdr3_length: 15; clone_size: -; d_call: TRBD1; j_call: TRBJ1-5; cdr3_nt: TGTGCCAGCACCCCCGGGACAGGAGGCAATCAGCCCCAGCATTTT; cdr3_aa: CASTPGTGGNQPQHF
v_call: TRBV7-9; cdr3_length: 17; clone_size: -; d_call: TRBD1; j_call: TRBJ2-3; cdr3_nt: TGTGCCAGCAGCCCCCAGGGGGCCCGGTTTTTCAGTGATACGCAGTATTTT; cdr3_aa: CASSPQGARFFSDTQYF
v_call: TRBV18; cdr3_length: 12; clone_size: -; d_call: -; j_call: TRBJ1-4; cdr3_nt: TGTGCCAGCTCACCACCGACTGGGGGACTGTTTTTT; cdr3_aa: CASSPPTGGLFF
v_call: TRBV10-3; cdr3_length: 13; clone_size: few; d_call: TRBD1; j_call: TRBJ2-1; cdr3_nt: TGTGCCATCAGTGCAGGGACAGAGAATGAGCAGTTCTTC; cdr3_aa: CAISAGTENEQFF
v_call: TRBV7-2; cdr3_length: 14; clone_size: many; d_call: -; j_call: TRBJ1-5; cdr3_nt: TGTGCCAGCAGCTTCGGTCCTAGCACTCAGCCCCAGCATTTT; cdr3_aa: CASSFGPSTQPQHF
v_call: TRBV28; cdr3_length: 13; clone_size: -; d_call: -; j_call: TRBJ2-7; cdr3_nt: TGTGCCAGCAGTTTAACTCTATCTCTCGAGCAGTACTTC; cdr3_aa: CASSLTLSLEQYF
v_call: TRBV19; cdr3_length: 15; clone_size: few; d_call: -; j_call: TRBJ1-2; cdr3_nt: TGTGCCAGTACCTTTTCGACCACCCTGAACTATGGCTACACCTTC; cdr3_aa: CASTFSTTLNYGYTF
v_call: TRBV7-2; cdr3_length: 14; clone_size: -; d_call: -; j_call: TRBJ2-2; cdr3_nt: TGTGCCAGCAGCCGGACCTGGGGCACCGGGGAGCTGTTTTTT; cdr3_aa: CASSRTWGTGELFF
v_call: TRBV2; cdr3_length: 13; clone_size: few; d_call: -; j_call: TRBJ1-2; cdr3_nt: TGTGCCAGCTCGGGACGAAATTCCTATGGCTACACCTTC; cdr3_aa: CASSGRNSYGYTF
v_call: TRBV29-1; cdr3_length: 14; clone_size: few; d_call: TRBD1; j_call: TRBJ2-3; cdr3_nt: TGCAGCGCCGAGGCGACAGGGGGCACAGATACGCAGTATTTT; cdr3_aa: CSAEATGGTDTQYF
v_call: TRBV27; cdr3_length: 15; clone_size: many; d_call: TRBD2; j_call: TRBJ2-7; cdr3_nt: TGTGCCAGCAGTTTAAGACCGGGGGGTTTGGACGAGCAGTACTTC; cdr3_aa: CASSLRPGGLDEQYF
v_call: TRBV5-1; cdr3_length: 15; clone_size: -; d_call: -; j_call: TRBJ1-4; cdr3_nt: TGCGCCAGCAGCTTAAGACAAGCAAGTAATGAAAAACTGTTTTTT; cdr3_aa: CASSLRQASNEKLFF
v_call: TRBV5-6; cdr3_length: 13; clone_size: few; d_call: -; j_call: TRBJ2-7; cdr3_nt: TGTGCCAGCAGCTTAAGGCTGAACTACGAGCAGTACTTC; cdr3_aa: CASSLRLNYEQYF